These T cell receptor beta chains were read from a single sample in a study of blood T cells in healthy people across ages. TCRdb re-derived calls from the 5' RACE reads in MiXCR, one entry per CDR3 protein. The sample comprises some 760,000 distinct CDR3 sequences, roughly 25% of which are singletons, and roughly 9% rests with the top ten. These same data were also listed under a study on T cells of mothers and their children.

The sequenced sample consisted of blood. The receptors were sampled from a boy aged 5-17 years in good health. Each CDR3 is given with its conserved first and last residue. The order of the fields is V gene, J gene, CDR3 protein.

TRBV6-1,TRBJ1-4,CASSTRGKATNEKLFF
TRBV4-3,TRBJ2-5,CASSQSSLWGAQYF
TRBV6-1,TRBJ2-3,CASTEPLAADTQYF
TRBV6-5,TRBJ2-3,CASSYVWEGEADTQYF
TRBV10-3,TRBJ2-7,CAIKTGGYEQYF
TRBV7-8,TRBJ2-7,CASSLVSIDEQYF
TRBV7-9,TRBJ2-2,CASSQGQGNTGELFF
TRBV20-1,TRBJ2-1,CSATRLAGMDYGEQFF
TRBV3-1,TRBJ2-7,CASSQLQGGGEQYF
TRBV7-9,TRBJ1-4,CASSSRAETNEKLFF
TRBV29-1,TRBJ2-3,CSVDLATDTQYF
TRBV7-2,TRBJ2-7,CASSLAVIHEQYF
TRBV10-3,TRBJ1-3,CPTRGEPAYSGNTIYF
TRBV29-1,TRBJ2-2,CSVYKQGSTGELFF
TRBV28,TRBJ2-1,CASSPSTSGVNNEQFF
TRBV6-1,TRBJ2-7,CASSLIRDEQYF
TRBV5-1,TRBJ2-7,CASSLQGHEQYF
TRBV29-1,TRBJ1-2,CSVTTLGGGYTF
TRBV10-3,.,CAISEPDALPYNEQFF
TRBV19,.,CASSSRTSRYNEQFF
TRBV29-1,TRBJ2-1,CSVGRSSYNEQFF
TRBV14,TRBJ2-5,CASSQEMGGMETQYF
TRBV12-5,TRBJ2-7,CASGPQGLGEQYF
TRBV20-1,TRBJ2-5,CSAAREWETQYF
TRBV20-1,.,CSASFSRGDYEQYF
TRBV20-1,TRBJ2-7,CSATGQLFYEQYF
TRBV4-1,TRBJ2-5,CASSQVTTAPIQETQYF
TRBV6-2/TRBV6-3,TRBJ2-4,CATRDSFSLAKNIQYF
TRBV6-6,TRBJ1-6,CASSFQPGNSPLHF
TRBV27,TRBJ2-5,CASSQVSAGQETQYF
TRBV29-1,TRBJ2-3,CSVRSAATDTQYF
TRBV20-1,TRBJ2-7,CSALSRETYEQYF
TRBV5-6,TRBJ2-3,CASSWGLAVDTQYF
TRBV20-1,TRBJ2-7,CSAGDNYEQYF
TRBV5-6,TRBJ2-7,CASSLRGSFEQYF
TRBV7-8,TRBJ1-4,CASSLEGRGNEKLFF
TRBV9,TRBJ2-7,CASSVEASGYYEQYF